The T cell receptor beta chain under discussion was sequenced for a study of beta chain features in type 1 diabetes. Study-level information: Across the samples, roughly 99 million sorted cells were examined in total.

Expressed TCRB transcripts got sequenced, as all isolated RNA was reverse transcribed. Assay: immunoSEQ multiplex PCR; the TCRdb copy retains only in-frame clones and omits some. Counted here are around 600,000 clones, around an eighth occurring once; the ten biggest clones make up 0.095% to 0.15%. This clone has more than one count but fewer than ten. The antigen is unknown. Whole-study findings and limits: For Type 1 diabetes patients, all four CD4+ subsets carried TCRB CDR3s that were moderately but significantly shorter. Diminished insertions and augmented deletions at VDJ junctions characterized type 1 diabetes patients.

Sequencing used naive CD4+ T cells from blood. The receptor's source is a man aged 30 to 45 with type 1 diabetes.

CDR3 residues: CAISEGQGNSPLHF. In DNA, the CDR3 is TGTGCCATCAGTGAGGGCCAGGGGAATTCACCCCTCCACTTT. The chain uses TRBV10-3 and TRBJ1-6, with D maybe TRBD1 (6 bases). This CDR3 comprises 14 residues. V shed 2 bases and J shed 7 bases, with 9 bases lying between them. The germline CDR1 and CDR2 sequences are ENHRY and SYGVKD.